What follows are 11 T cell receptor gamma chains derived from one specimen sequenced in a study of gamma delta lymphoproliferative disorders and STAT genes. TCRdb called clones from the multiplex PCR reads again using CATT. The table shows more than 1,500 gamma-chain clones, with over 15% occurring only once. Genomic DNA from isolated PBMCs served as the sequencing template. The sequenced sample was blood. These receptor sequences come from a human donor in good health.

This clone has a count of ten or more. V and J are TRGV4 and TRGJ1 or TRGJ2. The J gene was missing in TCRdb and was found by matching the end of the DNA to germline. This CDR3 has 11 residues. The germline gives CDR1 EGSTGY, CDR2 YDSYTSSV. V dropped 8 bases and J dropped 0; count of bases not matched to a gene: 1. The CDR3 loop reads CATSNYYKKLF. CDR3 DNA sequence: TGTGCCACCTCGAATTATTATAAGAAACTCTTT.

This clone turned up a few times. The mismatch at residue 11 between this DNA's translation and the TCRdb protein of a much larger clone likely reflects a read error; the protein shown is translated from the DNA. J is TRGJP1 and V is TRGV10. The J gene comes from matching the DNA to germline here; TCRdb lacks it. TRGV10 is marked as an open reading frame, function uncertain. The length of the CDR3 is 14 residues. This chain's CDR3 is CAAWEDTTGWLKIF. In DNA form, the CDR3 reads TGTGCTGCGTGGGAGGATACCACTGGTTGGCTCAAGATATTT.

By proportion, this clone is medium-sized. The chain is built from TRGV9 and TRGJ1 or TRGJ2. The J gene was missing in TCRdb and was found by matching the end of the DNA to germline. The CDR3 has 15 amino acids. Germline V gene sequence: CDR1 GITISATS, CDR2 ISYDGTV (reference sequence). With 3 bases clipped from V and 3 bases from J, the junction kept 11 bases outside the gene matches. The CDR3 DNA reads as TGTGCCTTGTGGGAGCCCCCCTTCTTTTATTATAAGAAACTCTTT. This translates into CALWEPPFFYYKKLF.

Sample share makes this clone medium-sized (0.01 to 0.1%). This rearrangement joins TRGV4 to TRGJ1 or TRGJ2. Here the J gene was assigned by germline matching of the DNA, as TCRdb has none. The CDR3 has 13 amino acids. In germline, CDR1 is EGSTGY, CDR2 YDSYTSSV. With 0 bases clipped from V and 6 bases from J, the junction kept 5 bases outside the gene matches. In DNA form, the CDR3 reads TGTGCCACCTGGGATGGGCCGGGTTATAAGAAACTCTTT. Encoded protein: CATWDGPGYKKLF.

By share of the sample, this clone is medium-sized (0.01 to 0.1%). The rearrangement joins TRGV2 to TRGJ1 or TRGJ2. TCRdb does not report a J gene; here it was assigned by matching the DNA to germline references. The J segment lost 6 bases and the V segment lost 1 base, leaving 6 bases of the junction unmatched. This CDR3 has 13 amino acids. CDR1 EGSNGY and CDR2 YDSYNSKV come from the germline V gene. The CDR3 bases are TGTGCCACCTGGGACGGCCTTCGTTATAAGAAACTCTTT. Translation gives CATWDGLRYKKLF.

About this clone itself: With only one base between it and a far larger clone, this is likely a read error. Different DNA sequences within this sample yield the same CDR3. This sequence joins TRGV10 and TRGJP1. Matching the DNA to germline supplied the J gene, which TCRdb does not give. TRGV10 is assigned to the ORF class and has an uncertain function. This CDR3 spans 14 amino acids. This CDR3 reads CAAWANTTGWFKIF. Written as DNA, the CDR3 is TGTGCTGCGTGGGCCAATACCACCGGTTGGTTCAAGATATTT.

This clone has just a few counts. This DNA translates differently at residue 7 from the TCRdb protein, which is that of a much larger clone; a read error is likely, and the protein shown is the DNA's own translation. The chain carries TRGV10 and TRGJ1 or TRGJ2. TCRdb does not report a J gene; here it was assigned by matching the DNA to germline references. TRGV10 is an ORF, and what it does is uncertain. This CDR3 is built from 10 residues. V lost 8 bases to trimming and J lost 12 bases; unmatched junction nucleotides: 8. The CDR3 spells CAAWDGGKLF. The CDR3, as DNA: TGTGCTGCGTGGGATGGGGGGAAACTCTTT.

This clone is medium-sized in the sample. V usage is TRGV9 and J usage is TRGJP1. TCRdb gives no J gene; it was assigned here by matching the DNA to germline. Germline CDR1 is GITISATS and CDR2 is ISYDGTV (reference sequence). The CDR3 runs to 9 residues. The CDR3 protein is CATGWFKIF. The CDR3, as DNA: TGTGCTACTGGTTGGTTCAAGATATTT.

For this clone: TCRdb's protein, taken from a much larger clone, differs from this DNA's translation at residue 9, likely owing to a read error; the protein displayed comes from the DNA. The V and J genes are TRGV10 and TRGJP1. TCRdb lists no J gene, so it was determined here by aligning the DNA to germline. TRGV10 is sorted into the ORF group, with uncertain function. The length of the CDR3 is 12 residues. CDR3 sequence: CAAWLAGWLKIF. DNA of the CDR3: TGTGCTGCGTGGTTGGCTGGTTGGCTCAAGATATTT.

By share, this clone ranks as large. The chain is built from TRGV10 and TRGJ1 or TRGJ2. Because TCRdb records no J gene, it was assigned here through a match of the DNA to germline. TRGV10 is an ORF, and what it does is uncertain. The V and J ends lost 8 bases and 2 bases, in that order; junction bases with no gene match: 1. The CDR3 is made up of 11 amino acids. The CDR3 DNA is TGTGCTGCGTGGGATTATTATAAGAAACTCTTT. Translation gives CAAWDYYKKLF.

This clone was detected ten times or more. A far larger clone differs by one base, so this is likely a read error. The rearrangement uses TRGV4 and TRGJP1. The J gene is not listed in TCRdb, so it was assigned here from a DNA match to germline. CDR1 and CDR2 from the germline V gene are EGSTGY and YDSYTSSV. The CDR3 covers 14 residues. DNA for the CDR3: TGTGCCACCTGGGATGGGCCGAAAGGTTGGCTCAAGATATTT. It yields the protein CATWDGPKGWLKIF.